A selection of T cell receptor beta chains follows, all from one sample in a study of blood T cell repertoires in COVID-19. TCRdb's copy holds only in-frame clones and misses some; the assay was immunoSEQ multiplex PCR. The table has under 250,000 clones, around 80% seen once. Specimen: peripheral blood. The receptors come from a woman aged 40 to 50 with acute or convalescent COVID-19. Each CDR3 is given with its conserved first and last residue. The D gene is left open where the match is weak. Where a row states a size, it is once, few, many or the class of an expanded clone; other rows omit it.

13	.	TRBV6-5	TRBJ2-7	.	TGTGCCAGCAGGAGACTAGGAGCCTACGAGCAGTACTTC	CASRRLGAYEQYF
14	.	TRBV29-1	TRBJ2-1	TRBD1	TGCAGCGTTGATGAGGACAGGGGATTGAATGAGCAGTTCTTC	CSVDEDRGLNEQFF
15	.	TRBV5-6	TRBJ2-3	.	TGTGCCAGCAGCTCCTTACTACTTAGCACAGATACGCAGTATTTT	CASSSLLLSTDTQYF
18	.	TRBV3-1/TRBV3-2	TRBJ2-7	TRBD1	TGTGCCAGCAGCCAACGATCATTATTGGACAGGAGCGCTTACGAGCAGTACTTC	CASSQRSLLDRSAYEQYF
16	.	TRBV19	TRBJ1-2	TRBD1	TGTGCCAGTAGCATACTTGTCGGGACAGGGGTTGATGGCTACACCTTC	CASSILVGTGVDGYTF
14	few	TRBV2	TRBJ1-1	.	TGTGCCAGCAGTACCAGGGGAATGAACACTGAAGCTTTCTTT	CASSTRGMNTEAFF
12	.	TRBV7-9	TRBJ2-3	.	TGTGCCAGCAGCCAAGTGGAGGGTACGCAGTATTTT	CASSQVEGTQYF
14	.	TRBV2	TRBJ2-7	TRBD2	TGTGCCAGCACTGTGGGACTAGCGTTCGTCGAGCAGTACTTC	CASTVGLAFVEQYF
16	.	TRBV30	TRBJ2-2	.	TGTGCCTGGAGTCCCGTTGGAGTGCGGGACACCGGGGAGCTGTTTTTT	CAWSPVGVRDTGELFF
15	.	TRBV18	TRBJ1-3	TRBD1	TGTGCCAGCTCACCTCAGGGACAGCGAGGAAACACCATATATTTT	CASSPQGQRGNTIYF
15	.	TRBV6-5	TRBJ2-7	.	TGTGCCAGCGGGCCAGGGGCTCCCAGCTCCTACGAGCAGTACTTC	CASGPGAPSSYEQYF
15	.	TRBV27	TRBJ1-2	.	TGTGCCAGCAGGGAGCAGGGCAGGGCTAACTATGGCTACACCTTC	CASREQGRANYGYTF
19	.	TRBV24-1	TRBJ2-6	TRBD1	TGTGCCACCAGTGTCCCTCCGGGACAGGAAGACTCTGGGGCCAACGTCCTGACTTTC	CATSVPPGQEDSGANVLTF
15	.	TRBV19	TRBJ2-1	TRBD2	TGTGCCAGTAGTATACTGGGACTAGCAGACAATGAGCAGTTCTTC	CASSILGLADNEQFF
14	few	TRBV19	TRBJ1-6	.	TGTGCCAGTAGGGCGACAGGCTATAATTCACCCCTCCACTTT	CASRATGYNSPLHF
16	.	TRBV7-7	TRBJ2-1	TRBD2	TGTGCCAGCAGCCCGAGCGGGAGTCTGTCCTACAATGAGCAGTTCTTC	CASSPSGSLSYNEQFF
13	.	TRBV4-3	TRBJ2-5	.	TGCGCCAGCAGCCAAGATATCCGTGAGACCCAGTACTTC	CASSQDIRETQYF
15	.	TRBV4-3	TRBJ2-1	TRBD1	TGCGCCAGCAGCCAAGCAGGGGGCGACTACAATGAGCAGTTCTTC	CASSQAGGDYNEQFF
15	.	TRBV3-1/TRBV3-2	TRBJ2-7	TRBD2	TGTGCCAGCAGCCAGGCTGGGACTAGCCCCTACGAGCAGTACTTC	CASSQAGTSPYEQYF
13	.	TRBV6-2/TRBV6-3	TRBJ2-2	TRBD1	TGTGCCAGCAGTTACTTCGGACAGGGAGGGCTGTTTTTT	CASSYFGQGGLFF
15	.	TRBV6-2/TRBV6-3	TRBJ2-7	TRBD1	TGTGCCAGCAGCTCACCGGGACAGGGGTTCTACGAGCAGTACTTC	CASSSPGQGFYEQYF
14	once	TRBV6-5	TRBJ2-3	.	TGTGCCAGCAGTCATGGGATTTCAGGGGATACGCAGTATTTT	CASSHGISGDTQYF
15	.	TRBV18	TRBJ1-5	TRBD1	TGTGCCAGCTCACCATCGTCAGGGGGAGGTCAGCCCCAGCATTTT	CASSPSSGGGQPQHF
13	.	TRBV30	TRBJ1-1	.	TGTGCCTGGAGTGTAATCTCGAACACTGAAGCTTTCTTT	CAWSVISNTEAFF
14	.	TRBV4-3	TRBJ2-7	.	TGCGCCAGCAGCGTGGGTCTTCAGGGCTACGAGCAGTACTTC	CASSVGLQGYEQYF
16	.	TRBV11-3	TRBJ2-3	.	TGTGCCAGCAGCCGACGGGAGGGGGCGAGTGCAGATACGCAGTATTTT	CASSRREGASADTQYF
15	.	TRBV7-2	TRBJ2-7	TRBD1	TGTGCCAGCAGCTGGGGGACAGGGAGCTCCTACGAGCAGTACTTC	CASSWGTGSSYEQYF
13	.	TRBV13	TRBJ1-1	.	TGTGCCAGCAGCGAGCCAGGGTCGTCTGAAGCTTTCTTT	CASSEPGSSEAFF
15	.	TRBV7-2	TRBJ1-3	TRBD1	TGTGCCAGCAGGGTGGGACAGGGAGGTGGAAACACCATATATTTT	CASRVGQGGGNTIYF
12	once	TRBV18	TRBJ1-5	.	TGTGCCAGCACAGGCAGCAATCAGCCCCAGCATTTT	CASTGSNQPQHF
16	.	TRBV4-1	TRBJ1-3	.	TGCGCCAGCAGCCAAGACCCAAAGCCGTCTGGAAACACCATATATTTT	CASSQDPKPSGNTIYF
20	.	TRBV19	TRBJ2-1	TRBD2	TGTGCCAGTAGTATAATTTTTAGGTCAGGTCAGCGGGAACCCTACAATGAGCAGTTCTTC	CASSIIFRSGQREPYNEQFF
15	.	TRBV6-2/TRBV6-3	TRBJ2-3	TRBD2	TGTGCCAGCAGTACGCTAAGCGGGGGGCGGGATACGCAGTATTTT	CASSTLSGGRDTQYF
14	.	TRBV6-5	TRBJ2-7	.	TGTGCCAGCAGTTACGTGGGCCAGGGCTACGAGCAGTACTTC	CASSYVGQGYEQYF
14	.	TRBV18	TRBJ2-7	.	TGTGCCAGCTCACGGGACACATCCTCCTACGAGCAGTACTTC	CASSRDTSSYEQYF
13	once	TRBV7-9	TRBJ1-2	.	TGTGCCAGCAGCTTCGGACAAGGCTATGGCTACACCTTC	CASSFGQGYGYTF
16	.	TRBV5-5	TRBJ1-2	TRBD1	TGTGCCAGCAGCCGGAGGGTAGATAGGGGGCAATATGGCTACACCTTC	CASSRRVDRGQYGYTF
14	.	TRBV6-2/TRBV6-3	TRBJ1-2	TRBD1	TGTGCCAGCAGCCTCGGACAGGGGAACTATGGCTACACCTTC	CASSLGQGNYGYTF
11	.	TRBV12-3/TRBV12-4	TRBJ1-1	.	TGTGCCAGCAGTAGAACAACTGAAGCTTTCTTT	CASSRTTEAFF
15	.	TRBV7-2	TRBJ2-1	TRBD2	TGTGCCAGCAGCTCTAGCGGGAGTGTCTACAATGAGCAGTTCTTC	CASSSSGSVYNEQFF
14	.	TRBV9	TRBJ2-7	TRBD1	TGTGCCAGCAGCCCCCAGACAGGGCCCTACGAGCAGTACTTC	CASSPQTGPYEQYF
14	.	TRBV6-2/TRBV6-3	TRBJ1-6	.	TGTGCCAGCAGTTACGGCGGGGGGCGATCACCCCTCCACTTT	CASSYGGGRSPLHF
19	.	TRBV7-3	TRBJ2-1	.	TGTGCCAGCAGCTTAACGTCATTGCGGTCAGACAGCGCGAACAATGAGCAGTTCTTC	CASSLTSLRSDSANNEQFF
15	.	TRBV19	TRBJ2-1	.	TGTGCCAGTAGCAGGGGCTACGAACGATACAATGAGCAGTTCTTC	CASSRGYERYNEQFF
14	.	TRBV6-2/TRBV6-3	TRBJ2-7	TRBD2	TGTGCCAGCAGTCTGAATAGCGGGACCTACGAGCAGTACTTC	CASSLNSGTYEQYF